This T cell receptor (beta chain) comes out of a study of CD8 T cells in ankylosing spondylitis. This clonotype was detected only a few times. Its antigen remains unidentified. The CDR3 sequence is 17 residues long. Library preparation for TCR beta used quantitative 5'-RACE with molecular barcodes. Via MiXCR, TCRdb re-called the 5' RACE reads, giving one row per CDR3 protein. In the table there are about 360,000 distinct CDR3 sequences, roughly 20% of which are singletons. Overall study results and limits: Fewer than 10 highly homologous variants formed a TCR beta motif that appeared characteristic of ankylosing spondylitis blood.

The source is a male donor with ankylosing spondylitis or in good health (not recorded which). The genes are TRBV21-1 and TRBJ2-6; the D segment call TRBD2 is taken from the table without a DNA check. TRBV21-1 is labeled a pseudogene. The sequenced sample consisted of blood, either unsorted or a sorted T cell fraction (not recorded which). The CDR3 DNA follows: TGTGCCAGCAGCAAAGCGCTGAAGGACTGCGGGGCCAACGTCCTGACTTTC. Encoded protein: CASSKALKDCGANVLTF.